The present entry profiles one T cell receptor (beta chain) with its context. Because it lacks the conserved phenylalanine or tryptophan at the end, this CDR3 is likely a read error. These data are taken from a study of breast tumors, draining lymph nodes, adjacent tissues. The CDR3 sequence is 12 residues long. Per germline, CDR1 SGHKS and CDR2 YYEKEE (reference sequence). TCRdb called the multiplex PCR reads again in MiXCR, with one record for every CDR3 protein. Counted here are approximately 90,000 distinct CDR3 sequences, over 25% occurring once; the ten biggest clones make up 8% to 9%. The lymph nodes were axillary draining lymph nodes from breast cancer patients.

Material: axillary lymph node tissue. This sequence originates from a female donor with breast cancer. Some clones in this sample may be carry-over from other donors' samples. The V gene is TRBV5-5, the J gene TRBJ1-4; D is unresolved. CDR3: CASSPPGEELFI. In nucleotides, the CDR3 is TGTGCCAGCAGCCCCCCGGGTGAAGAACTGTTTATT.